This TCR beta chain was recorded in a study of T cells in Graves' hyperthyroidism and ophthalmopathy. Background on the study: Blood from the periphery was taken at initial diagnosis, before any treatment.

Study-wide findings and caveats: For ophthalmopathy, model prediction preceded onset by a median roughly 5.9 months. Blood held most thyroid clonotypes expanded above 0.001 frequency.

Exclusions: uncontrolled infection, other autoimmune disease, pregnancy, lactation. Trimming pared 6 bases from V and 4 bases from J, leaving 13 bases between. This CDR3 region has 14 residues. A word on this clonotype: As yet, its antigen is unknown.

Researchers took RNA transcripts and amplified the TCR beta CDR3 regions from them. With the HTBI primer set, the TCR CDR3 went through a first round of RT-PCR. TCRdb reprocessed the multiplex PCR reads with MiXCR, giving one entry per CDR3 protein. The sample has about 400,000 distinct CDR3 sequences; 14% to 15% are singletons. The V call is TRBV12-3 or TRBV12-4, the J call TRBJ2-1; the D gene is possibly TRBD1 (5 bases). This TCR came from a man younger than 35 with Graves' ophthalmopathy. Sequencing was performed on blood. CDR3 coding DNA: TGTGCCAGCAGCTTGACAGAGTCGTACAATGAGCAGTTCTTC. Translation: CASSLTESYNEQFF.